One and the same sample provided the 7 T cell receptor beta chains below, sequenced in a study of control samples from healthy donors and cancer patients. Data came from immunoSEQ multiplex PCR; TCRdb stores just in-frame clones and leaves some out. The sample contains about 160,000 clones, approximately 94% of which appear only once. The sample consisted of blood. These receptors all stem from a woman aged 40 to 50 in good health.

This chain links TRBV15 with TRBJ2-2; D remains unclear. Germline CDR1 LNHNV, CDR2 YYDKDF (reference sequence). Deletions cut 3 bases from V and 0 bases from J, with 17 bases between. The CDR3 loop spans 18 amino acids. CDR3 in amino acids: CATSRRVADPANTGELFF. The CDR3 DNA sequence: TGTGCCACCAGCAGGCGCGTGGCGGACCCGGCGAACACCGGGGAGCTGTTTTTT.

CDR3 protein: CASSLPGDNSPLHF. CDR3 in DNA: TGCGCCAGCAGCTTGCCGGGCGATAATTCACCCCTCCACTTT. The chain carries TRBV5-1 and TRBJ1-6, with unresolved D. The CDR3 extends over 14 amino acids. Trimming left V 1 base short and J 5 bases short, with 7 bases between. Germline V gene lookup returns CDR1 SGHRS and CDR2 YFSETQ.

This clone was recorded once. The chain links TRBV27 to TRBJ1-2; D remains ambiguous. The CDR3 runs to 17 residues. Germline CDR1 MNHEY, CDR2 SMNVEV (reference sequence). Between the trimmed V and J ends, which lost 2 bases and 0 bases, there was a span of 16 bases. The CDR3 region is CASSLASGSGANYGYTF. The CDR3 nucleotides are TGTGCCAGCAGTTTAGCATCCGGGAGCGGAGCTAACTATGGCTACACCTTC.

The chain employs TRBV10-1 and TRBJ2-2, with TRBD2 matching 9 bases. The junction had 3 bases not matched to a gene; V was cut back by 3 bases and J by 4 bases. Germline CDR1 WNHNN, CDR2 SYGVQD (reference sequence). CDR3 length: 15 amino acids. CDR3 residues: CASSDGGRGTGELFF. Written as DNA, the CDR3 is TGCGCCAGCAGTGACGGCGGGAGGGGCACCGGGGAGCTGTTTTTT.

The genes are TRBV27 and TRBJ2-1; 7 nucleotides agree with TRBD2. The CDR3 has 16 amino acids. Germline V gives CDR1 MNHEY, CDR2 SMNVEV (reference sequence). V gave up 7 bases and J gave up 7 bases; unmatched junction bases: 16. CDR3 sequence (DNA): TGTGCCAGCAACATACGGGGGAGGGCCTTAGAGAATGAGCAGTTCTTC. Translating gives CASNIRGRALENEQFF.

This sequence joins TRBV5-1 and TRBJ1-4, with unresolved D. The CDR3 extends over 14 amino acids. Germline-derived CDR1 and CDR2 are SGHRS and YFSETQ. Trimming stripped 2 bases from V and 8 bases from J, with 13 bases between. This chain's CDR3 is CASSLRTGREKLFF. The CDR3, as DNA: TGCGCCAGCAGCTTAAGGACGGGAAGGGAAAAACTGTTTTTT. Full variable domain (outside the CDR3, taken from reference TRBV5-1 and TRBJ1-4): KAGVTQTPRYLIKTRGQQVTLSCSPISGHRSVSWYQQTPGQGLQFLFEYFSETQRNKGNFPGRFSGRQFSNSRSEMNVSTLELGDSALYLCASSLRTGREKLFFGSGTQLSVL.

This chain links TRBV9 with TRBJ2-5; unclear D gene. Per germline, CDR1 SGDLS and CDR2 YYNGEE. The V gene lost 4 bases and the J gene lost 4 bases, with 11 bases spanning the gap. The CDR3 covers 13 residues. CDR3 bases: TGTGCCAGCAGCCCCAGACCCGGAGAGACCCAGTACTTC. It encodes CASSPRPGETQYF.